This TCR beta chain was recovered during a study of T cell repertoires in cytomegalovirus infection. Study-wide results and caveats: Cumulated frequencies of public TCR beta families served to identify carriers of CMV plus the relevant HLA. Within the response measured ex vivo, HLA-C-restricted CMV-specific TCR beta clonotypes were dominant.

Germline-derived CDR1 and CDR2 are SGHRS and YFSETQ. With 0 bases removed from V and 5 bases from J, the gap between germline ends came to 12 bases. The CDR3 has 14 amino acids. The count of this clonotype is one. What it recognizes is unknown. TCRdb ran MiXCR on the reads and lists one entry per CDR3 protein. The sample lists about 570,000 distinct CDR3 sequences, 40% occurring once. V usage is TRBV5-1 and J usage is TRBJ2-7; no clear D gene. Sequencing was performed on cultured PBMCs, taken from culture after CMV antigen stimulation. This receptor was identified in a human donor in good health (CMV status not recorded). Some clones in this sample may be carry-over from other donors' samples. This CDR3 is CASSLGPRADEQYF. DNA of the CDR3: TGCGCCAGCAGCTTGGGGCCGCGCGCGGACGAGCAGTACTTC.